Below, 25 T cell receptor beta chains from the same sample are listed, as sequenced in a study of shared clonotypes between healthy human individuals. Sequencing used immunoSEQ multiplex PCR; TCRdb keeps in-frame clones, though not all of them. The table shows 1,100,000 or so clones, with more than 75% occurring only once. The source material was memory CD4+ T cells from PBMCs. Subset specified: CD45RA-negative fraction. Receptors originate from a man between 18 and 35 years old in good health. Some clones in this sample may be carry-over from other donors' samples.

This chain connects TRBV7-7 to TRBJ2-5; 8 bases are shared with TRBD1. The last part of the DNA fits TRBJ2-7 better; the J call may be wrong. CDR1 SSHAT and CDR2 FNYEAQ come from the germline V gene (reference sequence). CDR3 size: 15 residues. CDR3 sequence: CASSLALGQGYEQYF. The CDR3, as DNA: TGTGCCAGCAGCTTAGCTCTAGGACAGGGTTACGAGCAGTACTTC.

V gene TRBV7-3 combines with J gene TRBJ2-2, with D perhaps TRBD2 (5 bases). Germline V gene data show CDR1 as SGHTA and CDR2 as FQGTGA. This CDR3 region has 14 residues. V was shortened by 2 bases and J by 2 bases, with 6 bases between the two germline ends. CDR3 sequence (DNA): TGTGCCAGCAGCTTAGCGGGCAACACCGGGGAGCTGTTTTTT. It is translated as CASSLAGNTGELFF.

The rearrangement joins TRBV7-2 to TRBJ1-3; D is ambiguous. This CDR3 region has 12 residues. Trimming stripped 1 base from V and 6 bases from J, with 4 bases between. Germline V lookup: CDR1 SGHTA, CDR2 FQGNSA. CDR3 coding DNA: TGTGCCAGCAGCTTAGGGTCAAACACCATATATTTT. This codes for CASSLGSNTIYF.

This clone was observed once. Other DNA sequences in this specimen translate into the identical CDR3. The rearrangement links TRBV28 to TRBJ2-7; unclear D gene. Per the germline V gene, CDR1 is MDHEN and CDR2 is SYDVKM. The CDR3 has 11 residues. V lost 6 bases, J lost 4 bases, and 7 bases lay in between. The CDR3 coding sequence is TGTGCCAGCAGGGGCGAGTACGAGCAGTACTTC. This translates into CASRGEYEQYF.

The chain has TRBV6-5 and TRBJ2-3; D ambiguous. This CDR3 comprises 14 residues. The germline V gene has CDR1 MNHEY and CDR2 SVGAGI. The ends were cut back, 2 bases at V and 2 bases at J, with 8 bases in the middle. The CDR3: CASSYRAATDTQYF. The CDR3, as DNA: TGTGCCAGCAGTTACCGGGCAGCCACAGATACGCAGTATTTT.

V and J are TRBV28 and TRBJ1-4; 8 nucleotides align to TRBD1. V was pared by 6 bases and J by 6 bases, with 9 bases of the junction left unmatched. The CDR3 totals 15 residues. The germline V gene has CDR1 MDHEN and CDR2 SYDVKM. CDR3 in DNA: TGTGCCAGCAGCTCTAAAGCAGGGGGCCATGAAAAACTGTTTTTT. Its translation: CASSSKAGGHEKLFF.

The chain is built from TRBV30 and TRBJ2-1; unclear D gene. The CDR3 is 15 amino acids. Germline CDR1 GTSNPN, CDR2 SVGIG (reference sequence). V dropped 0 bases and J dropped 0 bases, with 9 bases sitting between them. CDR3 region: CAWSVGSASYNEQFF. The CDR3 DNA follows: TGTGCCTGGAGTGTAGGCTCCGCCTCCTACAATGAGCAGTTCTTC.

This clone occurred a few times. The V call is TRBV7-2, the J call TRBJ1-1; D perhaps matches TRBD1 (5 bases). Germline values: CDR1 SGHTA, CDR2 FQGNSA. Trimming stripped 4 bases from V and 2 bases from J, with 14 bases between. This CDR3 has 15 amino acids. This CDR3 is CASSSEGTGNTEAFF. In nucleotides, the CDR3 is TGTGCCAGCAGCTCCGAAGGGACCGGTAACACTGAAGCTTTCTTT.

The chain recombines TRBV6-1 with TRBJ2-7, with D perhaps matching TRBD2 (9 bases). This CDR3 has 17 amino acids. The germline V gene encodes CDR1 MNHNS and CDR2 SASEGT. V was trimmed by 3 bases and J by 4 bases, leaving 22 bases between them. The CDR3: CASSEDRVGGRVYEQYF. In nucleotides, the CDR3 is TGTGCCAGCAGTGAGGACAGGGTCGGCGGGAGGGTTTACGAGCAGTACTTC.

The sample holds a few counts of this clone. The rearrangement joins TRBV19 to TRBJ1-1; 8 bases are shared with TRBD1. The CDR3 covers 13 residues. Per germline, CDR1 LNHDA and CDR2 SQIVND (reference sequence). V was pared by 9 bases and J by 4 bases, with 7 bases of the junction left unmatched. The CDR3 DNA reads TGTGCCAGACTTACAGGGGGAGGCACTGAAGCTTTCTTT. Translation gives CARLTGGGTEAFF.

V is TRBV4-2 and J is TRBJ2-1, with 10 positions matching TRBD2. Per germline, CDR1 LGHNA and CDR2 YNFKEQ. V shed 0 bases and J 9 bases; nucleotides not matched to a gene: 5. The CDR3 consists of 15 residues. The CDR3 protein is CASSQEASGSLEQFF. CDR3 nucleotide sequence: TGTGCCAGCAGCCAAGAGGCTAGCGGGAGCCTTGAGCAGTTCTTC.

This clone was seen at least ten times. The chain uses TRBV5-4 and TRBJ1-4, with no clear D. The CDR3 has 13 residues. Trimming stripped 4 bases from V and 10 bases from J, with 14 bases between. Germline CDR1 reads SGHNT; CDR2 reads YYREEE (reference sequence). CDR3 DNA: TGTGCCAGCAGCCCCGACACATCTGGAAAACTGTTTTTT. The encoded protein is CASSPDTSGKLFF.

The rearrangement uses TRBV6-6 and TRBJ1-5; 7 bases map to TRBD1. Germline-derived CDR1 and CDR2 are MNHNY and SVGAGI (reference sequence). V lost 5 bases and J lost 2; bases outside the gene matches: 3. This CDR3 is 14 amino acids long. The CDR3 DNA is TGTGCCAGCAGTATGGGACAGCGCAATCAGCCCCAGCATTTT. Translated, it gives CASSMGQRNQPQHF.

The V call is TRBV5-1, the J call TRBJ2-3, with D uncertain. Germline loops: CDR1 SGHRS, CDR2 YFSETQ. V shed 1 base and J shed 3 bases, with 9 bases lying between them. CDR3 length: 14 amino acids. CDR3 sequence (DNA): TGCGCCAGCAGCTTGAGTCAGGAGACAGATACGCAGTATTTT. It is translated as CASSLSQETDTQYF.

J is TRBJ2-5 and V is TRBV5-1; D ambiguous. The length of the CDR3 is 13 residues. The V gene's germline CDR1 is SGHRS and CDR2 YFSETQ. Trimming removed 4 bases from V and 1 base from J, with 8 bases in between. The DNA for the CDR3 is TGCGCCAGCAGCCTACATCGCCAAGAGACCCAGTACTTC. Translated: CASSLHRQETQYF.

The chain links TRBV19 to TRBJ1-2; D is unclear. CDR3 length: 15 residues. Per the germline V gene, CDR1 is LNHDA and CDR2 is SQIVND (reference sequence). V was pared by 0 bases and J by 2 bases, with 10 bases between. CDR3: CASSIDVRQNYGYTF. The CDR3 nucleotides are TGTGCCAGTAGTATAGACGTGCGTCAGAACTATGGCTACACCTTC.

The chain couples TRBV11-3 to TRBJ2-5; 9 nucleotides line up with TRBD2. V shed 5 bases and J 5 bases; nucleotides not matched to a gene: 6. From germline, CDR1 is SGHNT and CDR2 YENEEA. There are 14 residues in the CDR3. CDR3 sequence (DNA): TGTGCCAGCAGCGCTGGACTAGCGAGGGAGACCCAGTACTTC. Protein product: CASSAGLARETQYF.

The V gene is TRBV21-1, the J gene TRBJ2-7; no DNA check was done on the table's D call, TRBD1. TRBV21-1 is given as a pseudogene. CDR3 size: 14 residues. In DNA, the CDR3 is TGTGCCAGCAGCAAAGTCGCAGGGTCCTACGAGCAGTACTTC. As protein: CASSKVAGSYEQYF.

V and J are TRBV28 and TRBJ2-7; no definite D call. Germline V gene data show CDR1 as MDHEN and CDR2 as SYDVKM. V dropped 5 bases and J dropped 5 bases, with 16 bases sitting between them. The CDR3 has 14 residues. Written as DNA, the CDR3 is TGTGCCAGCAGTCCGCCCCGGACCTGGGACGAGCAGTACTTC. Encoded protein: CASSPPRTWDEQYF.

The CDR3 region is CASRAWTGRDNEQFF. The CDR3 coding sequence is TGTGCCAGCAGAGCCTGGACAGGGAGAGATAATGAGCAGTTCTTC. This chain connects TRBV6-5 to TRBJ2-1; the match to TRBD1 covers 8 bases. V lost 6 bases, J lost 7 bases, and 11 bases stayed unmatched. There are 15 residues in the CDR3. Germline CDR1 reads MNHEY; CDR2 reads SVGAGI.

This chain connects TRBV30 to TRBJ1-1; D is unclear. The ends were cut back, 0 bases at V and 7 bases at J, with 3 bases in the middle. CDR3 length: 10 residues. Germline-derived CDR1 and CDR2 are GTSNPN and SVGIG (reference sequence). The DNA of the CDR3 is TGTGCCTGGAGTGTAGATGAAGCTTTCTTT. Amino acids: CAWSVDEAFF.

This chain connects TRBV28 to TRBJ2-7; tentatively, D is TRBD1 or TRBD2 (5 bases each). Germline assignment: CDR1 MDHEN and CDR2 SYDVKM. V gave up 7 bases and J gave up 1 base, with 17 bases separating them. The CDR3 has 15 amino acids. CDR3 DNA sequence: TGTGCCAGCAATATCGGGACGCAGCGATCCTACGAGCAGTACTTC. Protein sequence: CASNIGTQRSYEQYF.

CDR3 loop: CASSRTGFGEKLFF. The CDR3 DNA is TGTGCCAGCAGCCGGACAGGCTTTGGGGAAAAACTGTTTTTT. The V gene is TRBV9, the J gene TRBJ1-4, with TRBD1 matching 7 bases. Looked up from germline, CDR1 is SGDLS and CDR2 is YYNGEE. With V trimmed by 4 bases and J by 8 bases, 8 bases remained unmatched. CDR3 length: 14 residues.

A few counts support this clone. The chain combines TRBV14 with TRBJ1-2; D gene uncertain. Per germline, CDR1 SGHDN and CDR2 FVKESK. The V and J ends lost 4 bases and 7 bases respectively, with 13 bases between them. The CDR3 is 13 residues long. CDR3 loop: CASSLFGGSGYTF. DNA of the CDR3: TGTGCCAGCAGCCTCTTTGGAGGGTCTGGCTACACCTTC. The variable domain in full, with the rest retrieved from reference TRBV14 and TRBJ1-2, is EAGVTQFPSHSVIEKGQTVTLRCDPISGHDNLYWYRRVMGKEIKFLLHFVKESKQDESGMPNNRFLAERTGGTYSTLKVQPAELEDSGVYFCASSLFGGSGYTFGSGTRLTVV.

The genes are TRBV5-1 and TRBJ2-5; possible D gene TRBD2, 5 bases. Trimming took off 0 bases at V and 1 base at J, with 10 bases between the two ends. This CDR3 contains 15 residues. Germline V lookup: CDR1 SGHRS, CDR2 YFSETQ. CDR3 DNA sequence: TGCGCCAGCAGCTTGGCAAGACTAATCCAAGAGACCCAGTACTTC. Its translation: CASSLARLIQETQYF.